Shown below are 27 T cell receptor beta chains from a single sample sequenced in a study of a mutant IDH1 vaccine in newly diagnosed glioma. Noted time point: baseline, week 1 (first vaccination visit). This sample's treatment: pre-vaccination baseline after standard-of-care therapy. Assay: immunoSEQ multiplex PCR; the TCRdb copy retains only in-frame clones and omits some. The table lists under 75,000 clones, around 92% of them singletons, with about 2.5% in the top ten. Sequenced here: PBMCs, sampled from a glioma patient treated with radiotherapy, temozolomide or both. The receptor set was obtained from a man in his fifties with glioma.

The CDR3 spells CASSPGPRDQETQYF. In DNA, the CDR3 is TGTGCCAGCAGCCCCGGCCCCAGGGACCAAGAGACCCAGTACTTC. The rearrangement joins TRBV5-6 to TRBJ2-5; maybe TRBD1 (5 bases). This CDR3 is built from 15 residues. The germline V and J ends were trimmed by 4 bases and 0 bases, with 13 bases remaining between them. Germline V gene sequence: CDR1 SGHDT, CDR2 YYEEEE.

V is TRBV6-5 and J is TRBJ2-7; TRBD2 is a possible D gene (5 bases). Germline-derived CDR1 and CDR2 are MNHEY and SVGAGI. V dropped 5 bases and J dropped 4 bases, with 15 bases sitting between them. This CDR3 region has 14 residues. In nucleotides, the CDR3 is TGTGCCAGCAGTGACCCCAGCGGTGTGTACGAGCAGTACTTC. This sequence encodes CASSDPSGVYEQYF.

This rearrangement joins TRBV4-3 to TRBJ2-5; possibly TRBD2 for D (5 bases). The germline CDR1 and CDR2 sequences are LGHNA and YSLEER. The V and J ends lost 1 base and 2 bases respectively, with 14 bases between them. The CDR3 extends over 16 amino acids. The CDR3 spells CASSQAYPGWQETQYF. The CDR3 DNA sequence: TGCGCCAGCAGCCAAGCCTATCCGGGGTGGCAAGAGACCCAGTACTTC.

V usage is TRBV5-3 and J usage is TRBJ2-5; the match to TRBD2 covers 10 bases. TRBV5-3 is placed among ORFs of uncertain function. This CDR3 region has 16 residues. V dropped 1 base and J dropped 4; count of bases not matched to a gene: 7. CDR3 coding DNA: TGTGCCAGAAGCTTGTATCAGCGGGAGGGCGGAGAGACCCAGTACTTC. Protein: CARSLYQREGGETQYF.

V gene TRBV19 combines with J gene TRBJ1-3, with a possible D match to TRBD1 (6 bases). Germline V CDR1 and CDR2: LNHDA, SQIVND (reference sequence). The V and J ends lost 9 bases and 0 bases respectively, with 18 bases between them. CDR3 length equals 16 residues. The CDR3 spells CASKDGQLASGNTIYF. CDR3 nucleotide sequence: TGTGCCAGCAAGGATGGACAGCTAGCCTCTGGAAACACCATATATTTT.

The V call is TRBV10-3, the J call TRBJ1-5; D remains unclear. V shed 8 bases and J shed 0 bases, with 8 bases lying between them. The CDR3 is made up of 13 amino acids. CDR1 ENHRY and CDR2 SYGVKD come from the germline V gene. The CDR3 reads CAIQQHSNQPQHF. DNA of the CDR3: TGTGCCATCCAACAGCATAGCAATCAGCCCCAGCATTTT.

The J gene is TRBJ2-7, the V gene TRBV30, with 9 bases lining up with TRBD1. J gave up 1 base and V 4 bases, and 5 bases lay outside the gene matches. The CDR3 contains 14 residues. Germline values: CDR1 GTSNPN, CDR2 SVGIG (reference sequence). The CDR3 bases are TGTGCCTGGACCCGGGACAGGGAATCCTACGAGCAGTACTTC. It translates to CAWTRDRESYEQYF.

The chain joins TRBV11-3 to TRBJ1-2; TRBD1 aligns across 10 bases. The CDR3 is 20 amino acids. CDR1 and CDR2 from the germline V gene are SGHNT and YENEEA. V was clipped by 0 bases and J by 2 bases; unmatched bases: 15. The CDR3 loop reads CASSLEARDRGSSCNYGYTF. The CDR3, as DNA: TGTGCCAGCAGCTTAGAAGCGAGGGACAGGGGTTCGTCATGCAACTATGGCTACACCTTC.

The count of this clone is one. This chain joins TRBV5-4 and TRBJ2-3; D is possibly TRBD1 or TRBD2 (6 bases each). Germline V gene lookup returns CDR1 SGHNT and CDR2 YYREEE (reference sequence). The CDR3 has 15 amino acids. The V and J ends lost 4 bases and 2 bases respectively, with 14 bases between them. CDR3 sequence reads: CASSEGGTYTDTQYF. CDR3 nucleotides: TGTGCCAGCAGCGAGGGGGGAACTTACACAGATACGCAGTATTTT.

This rearrangement joins TRBV5-4 to TRBJ2-7; 9 positions agree with TRBD1. The CDR3 consists of 18 residues. CDR1 is SGHNT and CDR2 is YYREEE in the germline V gene (reference sequence). Unmatched junction bases numbered 15, after V lost 3 bases and J lost 2 bases. The chain's CDR3 is CASSSGLRAGTGTYEQYF. The CDR3 region has the DNA TGTGCCAGCAGCTCGGGACTCAGAGCCGGGACAGGGACCTACGAGCAGTACTTC.

Concerning this clone itself: Other DNA sequences in this sample translate to the same CDR3. The rearrangement joins TRBV19 to TRBJ1-2; D is uncertain. Looked up from germline, CDR1 is LNHDA and CDR2 is SQIVND (reference sequence). Between the trimmed V and J ends, which lost 6 bases and 4 bases, there was a span of 12 bases. The CDR3 spans 13 residues. CDR3 in amino acids: CASSISPVYGYTF. The CDR3 coding sequence is TGTGCCAGTAGCATATCTCCAGTCTATGGCTACACCTTC.

The gene calls are TRBV6-1 and TRBJ1-1; 9 bases agree with TRBD1. V lost 2 bases, J lost 4 bases, and 5 bases stayed unmatched. Germline V gene data show CDR1 as MNHNS and CDR2 as SASEGT. CDR3 length: 15 amino acids. The CDR3 protein is CASSEFNRGPTEAFF. As DNA, the CDR3 is TGTGCCAGCAGTGAATTTAACAGGGGGCCCACTGAAGCTTTCTTT.

The chain joins TRBV20-1 to TRBJ1-2; D not resolved. V was clipped by 3 bases and J by 5 bases, with 7 bases between them. CDR3 size: 11 residues. Germline loops: CDR1 DFQATT, CDR2 SNEGSKA (reference sequence). The DNA for the CDR3 is TGCAGTGCTAGCGGCGGGTATGGCTACACCTTC. This encodes CSASGGYGYTF.

The rearrangement links TRBV4-1 to TRBJ2-1; TRBD2 agrees at 12 bases. This CDR3 is 17 amino acids long. V lost 4 bases, J lost 1 base, and 5 bases stayed unmatched. Germline V CDR1 and CDR2: MGHRA, YSYEKL. This CDR3 reads CASSPTSGGPSYNEQFF. Written as DNA, the CDR3 is TGCGCCAGCAGCCCGACTAGCGGGGGTCCGTCCTACAATGAGCAGTTCTTC.

The chain recombines TRBV5-1 with TRBJ1-2, with 10 positions matching TRBD1. The CDR3 sequence is 15 residues long. J was trimmed by 4 bases and V by 4 bases; bases with no gene match: 7. CDR1 is SGHRS and CDR2 is YFSETQ in the germline V gene. The CDR3 nucleotides read TGCGCCAGCAGCGTGACAGGGGGCGGCATCTATGGCTACACCTTC. It is translated as CASSVTGGGIYGYTF.

This clone occurred once. The genes are TRBV4-1 and TRBJ2-4, with 13 bases lining up with TRBD2. Germline V lookup: CDR1 MGHRA, CDR2 YSYEKL. V trimming: 4 bases; J trimming: 6 bases; junction bases outside the gene matches: 3. The CDR3 consists of 15 residues. The CDR3 sequence: CASSRGLAGANIQYF. For the CDR3, the DNA is TGCGCCAGCAGCCGCGGACTAGCGGGAGCAAACATTCAGTACTTC.

The chain employs TRBV30 and TRBJ2-3; the match to TRBD2 covers 10 bases. V was pared by 2 bases and J by 2 bases, with 7 bases of the junction left unmatched. The CDR3 contains 16 residues. The germline gives CDR1 GTSNPN, CDR2 SVGIG (reference sequence). The CDR3: CAWSPSGRGFTDTQYF. DNA for the CDR3: TGTGCCTGGAGTCCCAGCGGGAGGGGATTCACAGATACGCAGTATTTT.

The chain employs TRBV29-1 and TRBJ1-2; D call uncertain. Germline V gene lookup returns CDR1 SQVTM and CDR2 ANQGSEA. The CDR3 is 12 amino acids. Trimming took off 4 bases at V and 5 bases at J, with 11 bases between the two ends. The chain's CDR3 is CSVGSDTYGYTF. DNA of the CDR3: TGCAGCGTTGGTTCTGATACTTATGGCTACACCTTC.

This chain connects TRBV6-1 to TRBJ1-1; D unresolved. The CDR3 consists of 15 residues. Trimming took off 1 base at V and 1 base at J, with 10 bases between the two ends. CDR1 and CDR2 from the germline V gene are MNHNS and SASEGT. The CDR3 nucleotides read TGTGCCAGCAGTGAAGGGGGAATGGGGAACACTGAAGCTTTCTTT. Amino acid sequence: CASSEGGMGNTEAFF.

The chain is built from TRBV7-9 and TRBJ1-3; TRBD1 agrees at 7 bases. Germline CDR1 is SEHNR and CDR2 is FQNEAQ (reference sequence). The CDR3 has 14 amino acids. Unmatched junction bases numbered 7, after V lost 3 bases and J lost 8 bases. CDR3 DNA: TGTGCCAGCAGCTTTGACAGGGAGGTGGACACCATATATTTT. Protein: CASSFDREVDTIYF.

The DNA for the CDR3 is TGTGCCAGCAGTCCCGGGACAGGGCCCGACTGGGGGGGCTACACCTTC. Translated: CASSPGTGPDWGGYTF. V gene TRBV28 combines with J gene TRBJ1-2; TRBD1 agrees at 9 bases. Trimming removed 5 bases from V and 8 bases from J; junction bases left unmatched: 15. There are 16 residues in the CDR3. Germline CDR1 MDHEN, CDR2 SYDVKM.

V is TRBV10-3 and J is TRBJ2-7; D not resolved. V lost 0 bases and J lost 3, with 3 bases in between. Germline-derived CDR1 and CDR2 are ENHRY and SYGVKD. The length of the CDR3 is 12 residues. The CDR3 coding sequence is TGTGCCATCAGTGAGTCGAGCTACGAGCAGTACTTC. Translated: CAISESSYEQYF.

This chain uses TRBV9 with TRBJ2-2; the D gene is possibly TRBD2 (5 bases). Looked up from germline, CDR1 is SGDLS and CDR2 is YYNGEE. The germline V and J ends were trimmed by 4 bases and 0 bases, with 10 bases remaining between them. The CDR3 runs to 15 residues. In DNA, the CDR3 is TGTGCCAGCAGCACTAGACGGACGAACACCGGGGAGCTGTTTTTT. This codes for CASSTRRTNTGELFF.

The chain joins TRBV29-1 to TRBJ2-2; TRBD1 aligns across 10 bases. V was clipped by 7 bases and J by 2 bases; unmatched bases: 1. Germline CDR1 is SQVTM and CDR2 is ANQGSEA. The CDR3 runs to 13 residues. The CDR3 loop reads CSGDRGNTGELFF. For the CDR3, the DNA is TGCAGCGGGGACAGGGGAAACACCGGGGAGCTGTTTTTT.

The chain links TRBV7-2 to TRBJ2-7; D is possibly TRBD2 (5 bases). CDR1 and CDR2 from the germline V gene are SGHTA and FQGNSA. CDR3 length equals 13 residues. V was cut by 4 bases and J by 6 bases, with 13 bases left in between. CDR3 bases: TGTGCCAGCAGCTCCGACACGGAGGCCGAGCAGTACTTC. It yields the protein CASSSDTEAEQYF.

The rearrangement joins TRBV5-1 to TRBJ2-3; TRBD1 aligns across 9 bases. The CDR3 covers 14 residues. The germline gives CDR1 SGHRS, CDR2 YFSETQ. With 4 bases clipped from V and 2 bases from J, the junction kept 2 bases outside the gene matches. The CDR3 sequence: CASSRDRVTDTQYF. CDR3 nucleotide sequence: TGCGCCAGCAGCCGGGACAGGGTCACAGATACGCAGTATTTT.

The chain recombines TRBV11-1 with TRBJ1-1; D is unclear. This CDR3 has 14 amino acids. Germline V CDR1 and CDR2: SGHAT, FQDESV (reference sequence). Trimming cost V 7 bases and J 3 bases, with 15 bases left between them. This CDR3 is CASTIGFPDTEAFF. The CDR3 nucleotides read TGTGCCAGCACCATAGGATTCCCAGACACTGAAGCTTTCTTT.